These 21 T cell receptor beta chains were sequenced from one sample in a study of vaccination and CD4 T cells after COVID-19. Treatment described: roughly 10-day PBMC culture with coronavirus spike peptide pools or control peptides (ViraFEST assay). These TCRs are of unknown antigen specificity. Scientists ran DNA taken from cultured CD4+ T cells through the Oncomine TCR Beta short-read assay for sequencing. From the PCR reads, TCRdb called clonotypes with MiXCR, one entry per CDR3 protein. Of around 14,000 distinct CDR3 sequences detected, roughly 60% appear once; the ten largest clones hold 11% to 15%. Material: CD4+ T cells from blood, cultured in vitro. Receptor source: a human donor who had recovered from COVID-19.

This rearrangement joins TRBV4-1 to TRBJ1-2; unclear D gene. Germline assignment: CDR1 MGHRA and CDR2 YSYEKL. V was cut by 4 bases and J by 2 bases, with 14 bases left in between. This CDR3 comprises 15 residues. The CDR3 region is CASSPIGRGNYGYTF. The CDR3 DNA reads TGCGCCAGCAGCCCGATTGGGCGGGGAAACTATGGCTACACCTTC.

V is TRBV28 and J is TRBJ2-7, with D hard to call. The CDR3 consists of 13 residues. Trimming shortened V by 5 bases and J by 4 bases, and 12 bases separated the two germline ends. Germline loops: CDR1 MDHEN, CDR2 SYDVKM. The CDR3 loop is CASSLGVPYEQYF. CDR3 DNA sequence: TGTGCCAGCAGTCTTGGGGTACCTTACGAGCAGTACTTC.

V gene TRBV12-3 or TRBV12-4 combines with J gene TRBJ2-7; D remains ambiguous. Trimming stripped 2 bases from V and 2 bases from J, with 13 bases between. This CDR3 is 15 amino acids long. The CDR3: CASSLRAADTYEQYF. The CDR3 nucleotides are TGTGCCAGCAGTTTAAGAGCAGCCGACACCTACGAGCAGTACTTC.

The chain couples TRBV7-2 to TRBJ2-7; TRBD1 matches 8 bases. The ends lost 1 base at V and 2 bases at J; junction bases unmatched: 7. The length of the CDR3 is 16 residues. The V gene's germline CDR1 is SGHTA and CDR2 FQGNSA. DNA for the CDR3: TGTGCCAGCAGCTTAGGACCCCTGACAGGGGCCTACGAGCAGTACTTC. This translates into CASSLGPLTGAYEQYF.

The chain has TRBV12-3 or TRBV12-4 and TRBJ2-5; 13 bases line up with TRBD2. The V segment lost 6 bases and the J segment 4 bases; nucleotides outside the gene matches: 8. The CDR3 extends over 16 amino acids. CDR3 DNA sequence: TGTGCCAGCAGCTCACTAGCGGGAGGGGGAAGAGAGACCCAGTACTTC. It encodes CASSSLAGGGRETQYF.

This CDR3 reads CATSDSGLEQFF. The CDR3, as DNA: TGTGCCACCAGTGATTCGGGCCTAGAGCAGTTCTTC. The rearrangement links TRBV24-1 to TRBJ2-1; no reliable D call. The CDR3 length is 12 residues. Trimming shortened V by 2 bases and J by 10 bases, and 8 bases separated the two germline ends. Per germline, CDR1 KGHDR and CDR2 SFDVKD.

The CDR3 sequence is CASSPPFYGYTF. The CDR3 bases are TGTGCCAGCAGCCCACCGTTCTATGGCTACACCTTC. The chain joins TRBV28 to TRBJ1-2; D remains unclear. The CDR3 is 12 amino acids. The V gene's germline CDR1 is MDHEN and CDR2 SYDVKM. V lost 6 bases and J 4 bases, leaving 9 bases between the germline ends.

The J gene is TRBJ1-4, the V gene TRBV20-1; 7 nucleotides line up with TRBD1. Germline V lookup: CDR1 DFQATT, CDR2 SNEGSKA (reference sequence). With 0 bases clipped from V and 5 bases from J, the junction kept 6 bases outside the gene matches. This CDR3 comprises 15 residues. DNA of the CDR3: TGCAGTGCTAGAGATATCGGCAGGGGGAATGAAAAACTGTTTTTT. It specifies CSARDIGRGNEKLFF.

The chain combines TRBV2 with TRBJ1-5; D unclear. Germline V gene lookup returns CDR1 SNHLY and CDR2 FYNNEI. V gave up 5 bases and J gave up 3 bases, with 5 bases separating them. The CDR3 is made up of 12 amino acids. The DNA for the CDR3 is TGTGCCAGCAGTCAAGACAATCAGCCCCAGCATTTT. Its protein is CASSQDNQPQHF.

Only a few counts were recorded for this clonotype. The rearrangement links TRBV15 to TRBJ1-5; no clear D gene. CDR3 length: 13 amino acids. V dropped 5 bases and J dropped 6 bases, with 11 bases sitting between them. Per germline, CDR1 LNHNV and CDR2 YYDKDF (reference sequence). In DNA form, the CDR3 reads TGTGCCACCAGCGTCCTAAAGGGTCAGCCCCAGCATTTT. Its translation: CATSVLKGQPQHF.

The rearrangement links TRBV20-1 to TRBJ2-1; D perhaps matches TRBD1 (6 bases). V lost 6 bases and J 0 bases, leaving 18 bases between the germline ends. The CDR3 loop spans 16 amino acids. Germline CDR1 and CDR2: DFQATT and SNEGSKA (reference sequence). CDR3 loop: CSAFGTSYGSYNEQFF. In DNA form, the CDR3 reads TGCAGTGCCTTCGGGACATCCTACGGCTCCTACAATGAGCAGTTCTTC.

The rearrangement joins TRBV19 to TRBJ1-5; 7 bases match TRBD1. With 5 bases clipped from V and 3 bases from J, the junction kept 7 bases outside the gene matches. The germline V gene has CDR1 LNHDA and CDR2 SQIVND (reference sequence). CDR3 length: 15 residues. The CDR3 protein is CASSPRQGYNQPQHF. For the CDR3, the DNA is TGTGCCAGTAGTCCCAGACAGGGCTACAATCAGCCCCAGCATTTT.

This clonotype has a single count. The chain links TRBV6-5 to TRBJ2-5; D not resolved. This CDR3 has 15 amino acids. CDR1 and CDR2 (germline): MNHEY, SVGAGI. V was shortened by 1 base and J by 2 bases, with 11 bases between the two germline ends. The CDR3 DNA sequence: TGTGCCAGCAGTTACTTTTACGGGCCTCAAGAGACCCAGTACTTC. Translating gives CASSYFYGPQETQYF.

DNA of the CDR3: TGTGCCAGCAGTTACCGGGGTAGCGGGGGCACAGATACGCAGTATTTT. Its translation: CASSYRGSGGTDTQYF. The gene calls are TRBV6-5 and TRBJ2-3; 8 nucleotides align to TRBD2. Germline V gene sequence: CDR1 MNHEY, CDR2 SVGAGI. The CDR3 extends over 16 amino acids. Losses at the gene ends were 2 bases for V and 1 base for J; bases not matched to a gene: 5.

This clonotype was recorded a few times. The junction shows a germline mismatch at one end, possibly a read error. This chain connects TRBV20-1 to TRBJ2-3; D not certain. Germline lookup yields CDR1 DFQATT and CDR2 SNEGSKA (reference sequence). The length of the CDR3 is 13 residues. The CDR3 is CSAGELSPDTQYF. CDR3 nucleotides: TGCAGTGCTGGAGAGCTATCCCCAGATACGCAGTATTTT.

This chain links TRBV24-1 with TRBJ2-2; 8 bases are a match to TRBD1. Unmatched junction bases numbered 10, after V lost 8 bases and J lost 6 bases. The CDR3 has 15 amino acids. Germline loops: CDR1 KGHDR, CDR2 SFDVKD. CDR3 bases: TGTGCCACCACATCAGGCAGGGGGCGAGCCGGGGAGCTGTTTTTT. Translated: CATTSGRGRAGELFF.

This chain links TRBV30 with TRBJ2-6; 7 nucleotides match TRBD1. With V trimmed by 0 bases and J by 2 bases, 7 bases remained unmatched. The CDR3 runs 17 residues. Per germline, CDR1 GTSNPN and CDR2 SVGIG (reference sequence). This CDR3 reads CAWSVGQGVAGANVLTF. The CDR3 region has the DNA TGTGCCTGGAGTGTAGGGCAGGGGGTGGCTGGGGCCAACGTCCTGACTTTC.

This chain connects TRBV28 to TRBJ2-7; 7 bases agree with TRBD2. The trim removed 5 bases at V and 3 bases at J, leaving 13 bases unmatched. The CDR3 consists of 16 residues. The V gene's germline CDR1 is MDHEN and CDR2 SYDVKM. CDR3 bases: TGTGCCAGCAGTCCCCAAAGCAGGGAGGGGTACTACGAGCAGTACTTC. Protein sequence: CASSPQSREGYYEQYF.

CDR3 DNA: TGTGCCAGCAGACTTGACAGGGGTCAGGGCAGCAATCAGCCCCAGCATTTT. This codes for CASRLDRGQGSNQPQHF. V usage is TRBV12-3 or TRBV12-4 and J usage is TRBJ1-5; 8 bases are shared with TRBD1. There are 17 residues in the CDR3. V dropped 6 bases and J dropped 1; count of bases not matched to a gene: 11.

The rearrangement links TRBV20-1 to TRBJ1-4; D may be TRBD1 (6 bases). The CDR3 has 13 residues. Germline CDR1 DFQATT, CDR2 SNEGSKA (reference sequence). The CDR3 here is CSLNGQGMEKLFF. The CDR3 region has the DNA TGCAGCTTAAATGGGCAGGGGATGGAAAAACTGTTTTTT.

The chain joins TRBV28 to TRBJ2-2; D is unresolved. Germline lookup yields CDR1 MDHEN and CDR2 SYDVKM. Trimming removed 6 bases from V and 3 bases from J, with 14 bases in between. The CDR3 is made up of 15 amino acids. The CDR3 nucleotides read TGTGCCAGCAGAAGGAATCCCCAGGACACCGGGGAGCTGTTTTTT. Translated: CASRRNPQDTGELFF. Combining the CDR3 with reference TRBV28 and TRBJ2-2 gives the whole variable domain DVKVTQSSRYLVKRTGEKVFLECVQDMDHENMFWYRQDPGLGLRLIYFSYDVKMKEKGDIPEGYSVSREKKERFSLILESASTNQTSMYLCASRRNPQDTGELFFGEGSRLTVL.